These 25 T cell receptor beta chains were sequenced from one sample in a study of OX40 agonist ivuxolimab in advanced cancers. Clones were read by immunoSEQ multiplex PCR, and TCRdb kept only the in-frame ones, dropping some. The profile shows over 10,000 clones, under 80% of them singletons. Sequencing used CD4+ or CD8+ T cells sorted from blood, obtained in a trial of the OX40 agonist ivuxolimab. The receptors here all came from an adult with an advanced solid tumor such as melanoma, head and neck, liver or kidney cancer.

The gene calls are TRBV6-1 and TRBJ2-1, with D uncertain. Germline V gene sequence: CDR1 MNHNS, CDR2 SASEGT. Trimming stripped 7 bases from V and 15 bases from J, with 16 bases between. The CDR3 totals 11 residues. CDR3 residues: CASTTSTYRFF. The CDR3 DNA sequence: TGTGCCAGCACAACCTCTACCTACAGGTTCTTC.

The chain carries TRBV6-5 and TRBJ1-4; possible D gene TRBD1, 6 bases. The germline CDR1 and CDR2 sequences are MNHEY and SVGAGI. The CDR3 totals 15 residues. Deletions cut 0 bases from V and 7 bases from J, with 12 bases between. CDR3 residues: CASSYSYREVEKLFF. DNA of the CDR3: TGTGCCAGCAGTTACTCCTACAGGGAGGTTGAAAAACTGTTTTTT.

The genes are TRBV7-6 and TRBJ1-1; TRBD1 might be the D (6 bases). The CDR3 extends over 13 amino acids. Germline V gene data show CDR1 as SGHVS and CDR2 as FNYEAQ. V was pared by 5 bases and J by 7 bases, with 14 bases between. The CDR3 loop is CASSQGGPDEAFF. CDR3 nucleotides: TGTGCCAGCAGCCAAGGGGGGCCTGATGAAGCTTTCTTT.

The chain employs TRBV7-3 and TRBJ2-2; unclear D gene. Germline lookup yields CDR1 SGHTA and CDR2 FQGTGA. The CDR3 contains 15 residues. V lost 4 bases and J 0 bases, leaving 9 bases between the germline ends. The CDR3 region has the DNA TGTGCCAGCAGCTCCGGACCCGCGAACACCGGGGAGCTGTTTTTT. Residues: CASSSGPANTGELFF.

This rearrangement joins TRBV7-6 to TRBJ1-5; TRBD1 might be the D (5 bases). Looked up from germline, CDR1 is SGHVS and CDR2 is FNYEAQ. CDR3 length: 16 amino acids. Between the trimmed V and J ends, which lost 5 bases and 2 bases, there was a span of 16 bases. CDR3 nucleotides: TGTGCCAGCAGCGTGGGAGGGGATACTCGCAATCAGCCCCAGCATTTT. Amino acid sequence: CASSVGGDTRNQPQHF. Complete variable domain (other parts from reference TRBV7-6 and TRBJ1-5): GAGVSQSPRYKVTKRGQDVALRCDPISGHVSLYWYRQALGQGPEFLTYFNYEAQQDKSGLPNDRFSAERPEGSISTLTIQRTEQRDSAMYRCASSVGGDTRNQPQHFGDGTRLSIL.

The V call is TRBV9, the J call TRBJ1-1, with D unclear. The germline V and J ends were trimmed by 0 bases and 5 bases, with 5 bases remaining between them. CDR3 length: 12 amino acids. CDR1 SGDLS and CDR2 YYNGEE come from the germline V gene. In DNA form, the CDR3 reads TGTGCCAGCAGCGTAGGAGTGACTGAAGCTTTCTTT. It yields the protein CASSVGVTEAFF.

The V call is TRBV6-5, the J call TRBJ2-5, with 9 bases fitting TRBD1. V shed 5 bases and J 4 bases; nucleotides not matched to a gene: 5. Germline values: CDR1 MNHEY, CDR2 SVGAGI. CDR3 size: 14 residues. The CDR3 DNA sequence: TGTGCCAGCAGTCTCACAGGGGGCGGAGAGACCCAGTACTTC. Translation gives CASSLTGGGETQYF.

The J gene is TRBJ2-1, the V gene TRBV4-2; 9 bases agree with TRBD2. In germline, CDR1 is LGHNA, CDR2 YNFKEQ. V shed 2 bases, J shed 4 bases, and the junction held 6 bases outside the gene matches. The CDR3 is 16 amino acids. In nucleotides, the CDR3 is TGTGCCAGCAGCCAACTTAGTCTAGCGGGATACAATGAGCAGTTCTTC. This encodes CASSQLSLAGYNEQFF.

CDR3 sequence reads: CASSGTGGTGELFF. The DNA for the CDR3 is TGTGCCAGCAGCGGCACGGGGGGGACCGGGGAGCTGTTTTTT. The chain is built from TRBV9 and TRBJ2-2; 8 bases are shared with TRBD2. CDR1 and CDR2 from the germline V gene are SGDLS and YYNGEE. With V trimmed by 3 bases and J by 5 bases, 3 bases remained unmatched. The CDR3 consists of 14 residues.

The V call is TRBV6-6, the J call TRBJ2-7, with 13 nucleotides matching TRBD2. CDR1 and CDR2 from the germline V gene are MNHNY and SVGAGI (reference sequence). The V and J ends lost 6 bases and 7 bases, in that order; junction bases with no gene match: 6. CDR3 length equals 14 residues. The CDR3 reads CASSGTSGKDEQYF. In DNA form, the CDR3 reads TGTGCCAGCAGCGGGACTAGCGGGAAGGATGAGCAGTACTTC.

The chain uses TRBV28 and TRBJ2-1, with 7 bases lining up with TRBD1. The CDR3 extends over 15 amino acids. With V trimmed by 5 bases and J by 9 bases, 13 bases remained unmatched. The V gene's germline CDR1 is MDHEN and CDR2 SYDVKM. The CDR3 spells CASSELEEGAAEQFF. The DNA of the CDR3 is TGTGCCAGCAGTGAGCTGGAAGAGGGGGCAGCTGAGCAGTTCTTC.

This clone was detected only a few times. The genes are TRBV5-6 and TRBJ1-1; 9 nucleotides line up with TRBD1. V lost 5 bases and J lost 0; bases outside the gene matches: 11. The germline gives CDR1 SGHDT, CDR2 YYEEEE. The CDR3 sequence is 17 residues long. The CDR3 is CASRSTGGVLLNTEAFF. The CDR3 nucleotides are TGTGCCAGCAGGTCGACAGGGGGTGTTCTTTTGAACACTGAAGCTTTCTTT.

The rearrangement joins TRBV27 to TRBJ2-7, with TRBD1 matching 7 bases. CDR1 and CDR2 from the germline V gene are MNHEY and SMNVEV (reference sequence). Trimming cost V 2 bases and J 5 bases; bases outside gene matches: 6. The length of the CDR3 is 14 residues. DNA for the CDR3: TGTGCCAGCAGTTTAACCACAGGGGCCCACGAGCAGTACTTC. Its protein is CASSLTTGAHEQYF.

The chain combines TRBV7-2 with TRBJ2-1; maybe TRBD2 (5 bases). Trimming removed 3 bases at V and 7 bases at J, with 10 bases between. There are 13 residues in the CDR3. The germline CDR1 and CDR2 sequences are SGHTA and FQGNSA. This CDR3 reads CASSFASRNEQFF. The CDR3 DNA reads as TGTGCCAGCAGCTTCGCTAGCAGGAATGAGCAGTTCTTC. Together with reference TRBV7-2 and TRBJ2-1, the CDR3 gives the full variable domain: GAGVSQSPSNKVTEKGKDVELRCDPISGHTALYWYRQSLGQGLEFLIYFQGNSAPDKSGLPSDRFSAERTGGSVSTLTIQRTQQEDSAVYLCASSFASRNEQFFGPGTRLTVL.

The genes are TRBV9 and TRBJ2-5, with 9 nucleotides matching TRBD2. This CDR3 spans 16 amino acids. Germline V gene sequence: CDR1 SGDLS, CDR2 YYNGEE. J gave up 2 bases and V 3 bases, and 8 bases lay outside the gene matches. CDR3 DNA: TGTGCCAGCAGCGAAGACGATCTAGCGGGACAAGAGACCCAGTACTTC. Translated, it gives CASSEDDLAGQETQYF.

The V and J genes are TRBV5-4 and TRBJ2-1; D is uncertain. This CDR3 has 11 residues. V was clipped by 4 bases and J by 5 bases, with 4 bases between them. Germline CDR1 reads SGHNT; CDR2 reads YYREEE (reference sequence). CDR3 bases: TGTGCCAGCAGCGGGGACAATGAGCAGTTCTTC. This gives the protein CASSGDNEQFF.

V is TRBV5-1 and J is TRBJ2-1; D perhaps matches TRBD2 (6 bases). The germline V gene has CDR1 SGHRS and CDR2 YFSETQ. Trimming took 0 bases from V and 3 from J, leaving 13 bases between them. The CDR3 runs to 16 residues. This chain's CDR3 is CASSLDRRGYYNEQFF. The CDR3, as DNA: TGCGCCAGCAGCTTGGATCGGCGGGGATACTACAATGAGCAGTTCTTC.

The chain couples TRBV7-9 to TRBJ2-7; TRBD1 matches at 7 bases. Trimming cost V 6 bases and J 3 bases; bases outside gene matches: 11. This CDR3 spans 15 amino acids. Germline loops: CDR1 SEHNR, CDR2 FQNEAQ (reference sequence). Written as DNA, the CDR3 is TGTGCCAGCAGTTCCCACTCGACAGGGAGCTACGAGCAGTACTTC. It codes for CASSSHSTGSYEQYF. The variable domain in full, completed from reference TRBV7-9 and TRBJ2-7, reads DTGVSQNPRHKITKRGQNVTFRCDPISEHNRLYWYRQTLGQGPEFLTYFQNEAQLEKSRLLSDRFSAERPKGSFSTLEIQRTEQGDSAMYLCASSSHSTGSYEQYFGPGTRLTVT.

This sequence joins TRBV5-1 and TRBJ2-3, with D possibly TRBD2 on 5 matching bases. Germline loops: CDR1 SGHRS, CDR2 YFSETQ. Trimming cost V 7 bases and J 7 bases, with 19 bases left between them. This CDR3 contains 14 residues. This chain's CDR3 is CASEERAESHTQYF. The CDR3, as DNA: TGCGCCAGCGAAGAGAGGGCCGAGTCACATACGCAGTATTTT. The whole variable domain, filled in from reference TRBV5-1 and TRBJ2-3, reads KAGVTQTPRYLIKTRGQQVTLSCSPISGHRSVSWYQQTPGQGLQFLFEYFSETQRNKGNFPGRFSGRQFSNSRSEMNVSTLELGDSALYLCASEERAESHTQYFGPGTRLTVL.

The chain has TRBV27 and TRBJ2-7; tentative D call: TRBD1 (5 bases). CDR1 is MNHEY and CDR2 is SMNVEV in the germline V gene (reference sequence). The CDR3 contains 12 residues. V was trimmed by 4 bases and J by 7 bases, leaving 11 bases between them. The CDR3 reads CASSSRVGEQYV. Written as DNA, the CDR3 is TGTGCCAGCAGTTCCAGGGTGGGTGAGCAGTACGTC.

This chain connects TRBV7-9 to TRBJ2-1; D gene uncertain. The CDR3 is 14 amino acids. From germline, CDR1 is SEHNR and CDR2 FQNEAQ (reference sequence). The germline V and J ends were trimmed by 0 bases and 1 base, with 4 bases remaining between them. The CDR3 DNA reads TGTGCCAGCAGCTTAGCGGGTTCCTACAATGAGCAGTTCTTC. It yields the protein CASSLAGSYNEQFF.

This clone was observed a handful of times. V and J are TRBV4-3 and TRBJ2-1; tentatively, D is TRBD2 (5 bases). The CDR3 loop spans 17 amino acids. Deletions cut 1 base from V and 0 bases from J, with 13 bases between. CDR1 LGHNA and CDR2 YSLEER come from the germline V gene. The CDR3 nucleotides are TGCGCCAGCAGCCAAGGGTTAGCGAAGAGCTCCTACAATGAGCAGTTCTTC. It specifies CASSQGLAKSSYNEQFF.

This clone has a single count. In nucleotides, the CDR3 is TGTGCCAGCAGTAGTTGGGGACTAGCGGGAGGGGATGAGCAGTTCTTC. Amino acids: CASSSWGLAGGDEQFF. The chain recombines TRBV5-5 with TRBJ2-1, with 16 bases matching TRBD2. The V gene's germline CDR1 is SGHKS and CDR2 YYEKEE (reference sequence). The CDR3 spans 16 residues. V lost 5 bases to trimming and J lost 8 bases; unmatched junction nucleotides: 7.

The chain is built from TRBV5-4 and TRBJ1-1, with D perhaps TRBD1 (6 bases). The germline V gene encodes CDR1 SGHNT and CDR2 YYREEE (reference sequence). CDR3 length: 14 amino acids. V was shortened by 1 base and J by 1 base, with 8 bases between the two germline ends. CDR3 DNA: TGTGCCAGCAGCTTGCGGGGACAGAACACTGAAGCTTTCTTT. Encoded protein: CASSLRGQNTEAFF.

This clone was detected only a few times. The chain carries TRBV27 and TRBJ1-5; D not resolved. The CDR3 extends over 15 amino acids. Germline-derived CDR1 and CDR2 are MNHEY and SMNVEV (reference sequence). V lost 6 bases and J lost 0, with 12 bases in between. The CDR3 is CASREGRYSNQPQHF. The DNA for the CDR3 is TGTGCCAGCAGGGAAGGACGGTATAGCAATCAGCCCCAGCATTTT.